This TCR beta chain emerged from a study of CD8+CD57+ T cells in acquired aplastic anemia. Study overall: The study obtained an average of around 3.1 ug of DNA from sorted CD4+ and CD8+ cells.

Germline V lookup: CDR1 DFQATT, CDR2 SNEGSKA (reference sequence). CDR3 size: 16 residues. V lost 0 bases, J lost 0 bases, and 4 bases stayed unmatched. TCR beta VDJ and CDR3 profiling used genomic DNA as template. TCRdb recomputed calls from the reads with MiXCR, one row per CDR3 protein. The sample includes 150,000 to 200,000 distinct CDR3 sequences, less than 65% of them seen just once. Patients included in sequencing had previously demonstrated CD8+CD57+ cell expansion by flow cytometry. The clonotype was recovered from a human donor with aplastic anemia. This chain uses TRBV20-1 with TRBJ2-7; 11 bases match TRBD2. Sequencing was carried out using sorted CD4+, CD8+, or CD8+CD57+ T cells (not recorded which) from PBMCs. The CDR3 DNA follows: TGCAGTGCTAGAGATCGTACTAGCGGGAGCTCCTACGAGCAGTACTTC. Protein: CSARDRTSGSSYEQYF.